One sample yielded the 25 T cell receptor beta chains listed below, sequenced in a study of blood T cell repertoires in COVID-19. The protocol was immunoSEQ multiplex PCR, while the TCRdb copy is restricted to in-frame clones and leaves out a portion. The table shows about 280,000 clones, with approximately 81% occurring only once. The material sequenced was PBMCs or T cells enriched from blood (not recorded which). Every receptor here comes from a woman in her forties or fifties who had recovered from COVID-19.

J is TRBJ1-1 and V is TRBV6-9, with TRBD1 matching over 8 bases. Germline-derived CDR1 and CDR2 are MNHGY and SVAAGI. The CDR3 spans 13 residues. The junction had 5 bases not matched to a gene; V was cut back by 4 bases and J by 7 bases. The DNA for the CDR3 is TGTGCCAGCAGTTCGGACAGGGCTGTTGAAGCTTTCTTT. Encoded protein: CASSSDRAVEAFF.

The chain joins TRBV6-5 to TRBJ2-7, with 9 bases fitting TRBD2. The CDR3 spans 15 residues. V lost 2 bases and J lost 2; bases outside the gene matches: 4. Germline CDR1 is MNHEY and CDR2 is SVGAGI. CDR3 region: CASSYGAGGPYEQYF. CDR3 sequence (DNA): TGTGCCAGCAGTTACGGGGCGGGAGGGCCCTACGAGCAGTACTTC.

J is TRBJ2-1 and V is TRBV27; 8 bases map to TRBD1. Germline lookup yields CDR1 MNHEY and CDR2 SMNVEV (reference sequence). With 6 bases clipped from V and 0 bases from J, the junction kept 10 bases outside the gene matches. This CDR3 spans 17 amino acids. The CDR3: CASSPRQGKSSYNEQFF. The CDR3 nucleotides read TGTGCCAGCAGCCCCCGACAGGGGAAGAGCTCCTACAATGAGCAGTTCTTC.

The genes are TRBV18 and TRBJ2-1; D perhaps matches TRBD1 (5 bases). This CDR3 region has 14 residues. Trimming removed 1 base at V and 4 bases at J, with 8 bases between. Germline V gene lookup returns CDR1 KGHSH and CDR2 LQKENI. The DNA for the CDR3 is TGTGCCAGCTCACCACAGGGGAATTACAATGAGCAGTTCTTC. It is translated as CASSPQGNYNEQFF.

The gene calls are TRBV7-2 and TRBJ2-7; unclear D gene. The CDR3 sequence is 12 residues long. Germline loops: CDR1 SGHTA, CDR2 FQGNSA. Trimming took off 5 bases at V and 4 bases at J, with 9 bases between the two ends. Written as DNA, the CDR3 is TGTGCCAGCAGCGAGCTTAATTACGAGCAGTACTTC. Translation: CASSELNYEQYF.

The genes are TRBV19 and TRBJ1-1; TRBD1 matches at 9 bases. The ends lost 4 bases at V and 7 bases at J; junction bases unmatched: 4. The CDR3 totals 13 residues. CDR1 LNHDA and CDR2 SQIVND come from the germline V gene (reference sequence). CDR3 sequence reads: CASSTQGASEAFF. In DNA form, the CDR3 reads TGTGCCAGTAGTACACAGGGGGCCAGTGAAGCTTTCTTT.

The V call is TRBV30, the J call TRBJ2-7; D possibly corresponds to TRBD2 (5 bases). Per germline, CDR1 GTSNPN and CDR2 SVGIG (reference sequence). The length of the CDR3 is 12 residues. V was clipped by 8 bases and J by 0 bases, with 11 bases between them. The CDR3 DNA follows: TGTGCCCTGGAAGGAGGCTCCTACGAGCAGTACTTC. It yields the protein CALEGGSYEQYF.

The V call is TRBV7-2, the J call TRBJ2-7, with TRBD1 matching 7 bases. From germline, CDR1 is SGHTA and CDR2 FQGNSA. This CDR3 has 15 amino acids. Germline trimming cut 5 bases from V and 5 bases from J; bases unmatched to any gene: 12. The CDR3 is CASSPWTGGNHEQYF. CDR3 nucleotides: TGTGCCAGCAGCCCCTGGACAGGAGGTAACCACGAGCAGTACTTC. The variable domain in full, completed from reference TRBV7-2 and TRBJ2-7, reads GAGVSQSPSNKVTEKGKDVELRCDPISGHTALYWYRQSLGQGLEFLIYFQGNSAPDKSGLPSDRFSAERTGGSVSTLTIQRTQQEDSAVYLCASSPWTGGNHEQYFGPGTRLTVT.

The chain carries TRBV5-1 and TRBJ1-3, with 8 positions matching TRBD1. CDR3 size: 16 residues. Trimming removed 0 bases from V and 3 bases from J; junction bases left unmatched: 5. Germline V gene sequence: CDR1 SGHRS, CDR2 YFSETQ. As DNA, the CDR3 is TGCGCCAGCAGCTTGGATCAGGGGGCAGGTGGAAACACCATATATTTT. Amino acids: CASSLDQGAGGNTIYF.

The chain has TRBV5-1 and TRBJ2-6; D is perhaps TRBD1 (5 bases). This CDR3 region has 15 residues. The V gene lost 3 bases and the J gene lost 2 bases, with 9 bases spanning the gap. CDR1 SGHRS and CDR2 YFSETQ come from the germline V gene. CDR3 bases: TGCGCCAGCAGCTCAGGGAACGCTGGGGCCAACGTCCTGACTTTC. Its translation: CASSSGNAGANVLTF.

The chain couples TRBV5-1 to TRBJ2-1, with 14 bases fitting TRBD2. Unmatched junction bases numbered 13, after V lost 4 bases and J lost 7 bases. Germline values: CDR1 SGHRS, CDR2 YFSETQ. This CDR3 has 18 residues. CDR3 bases: TGCGCCAGCAGCGTGGGACTAGCGGGGGTATTTCGAGGGAATGAGCAGTTCTTC. It specifies CASSVGLAGVFRGNEQFF.

The V gene is TRBV18, the J gene TRBJ1-1; unclear D gene. Germline values: CDR1 KGHSH, CDR2 LQKENI. The CDR3 extends over 14 amino acids. Deletions cut 4 bases from V and 1 base from J, with 10 bases between. The CDR3 DNA reads as TGTGCCAGCTCACGGTCCCGGGGGAACACTGAAGCTTTCTTT. Its translation: CASSRSRGNTEAFF.

A few counts support this clone. The V gene is TRBV28, the J gene TRBJ2-7, with 7 bases aligning to TRBD1. The germline gives CDR1 MDHEN, CDR2 SYDVKM. CDR3 length equals 14 residues. Trimming cost V 6 bases and J 2 bases; bases outside gene matches: 7. The CDR3 protein is CASRSDRAPYEQYF. DNA for the CDR3: TGTGCCAGCAGGTCCGACAGGGCCCCCTACGAGCAGTACTTC.

This clone was detected only once. The gene calls are TRBV2 and TRBJ1-1, with 8 bases matching TRBD1. The junction had 9 bases not matched to a gene; V was cut back by 5 bases and J by 7 bases. The germline V gene has CDR1 SNHLY and CDR2 FYNNEI. This CDR3 spans 14 amino acids. The CDR3 nucleotides are TGTGCCAGCAGTCAAGACAGGGGTCAGGGTGAAGCTTTCTTT. This encodes CASSQDRGQGEAFF. The entire variable domain, with the rest obtained from reference TRBV2 and TRBJ1-1, is as follows: EPEVTQTPSHQVTQMGQEVILRCVPISNHLYFYWYRQILGQKVEFLVSFYNNEISEKSEIFDDQFSVERPDGSNFTLKIRSTKLEDSAMYFCASSQDRGQGEAFFGQGTRLTVV.

The chain uses TRBV11-2 and TRBJ1-3; the D gene is possibly TRBD1 (5 bases). Germline V gene lookup returns CDR1 SGHAT and CDR2 FQNNGV. There are 15 residues in the CDR3. With 5 bases removed from V and 4 bases from J, the gap between germline ends came to 15 bases. The CDR3 DNA follows: TGTGCCAGCAGCCGCGGAGGGGCGAAAGGAAACACCATATATTTT. Residues: CASSRGGAKGNTIYF.

V is TRBV30 and J is TRBJ1-6; 7 nucleotides agree with TRBD1. There are 14 residues in the CDR3. With V trimmed by 3 bases and J by 7 bases, 6 bases remained unmatched. From germline, CDR1 is GTSNPN and CDR2 SVGIG (reference sequence). The CDR3 sequence: CAWSPGQTNSPLHF. The CDR3 DNA reads as TGTGCCTGGAGCCCGGGACAGACAAATTCACCCCTCCACTTT.

CDR3 in DNA: TGTGCCAGCAGCCAAGTGGGAGGATATGGCTACACCTTC. It codes for CASSQVGGYGYTF. V and J are TRBV14 and TRBJ1-2, with no clear D. The germline V gene has CDR1 SGHDN and CDR2 FVKESK. The CDR3 is made up of 13 amino acids. V shed 1 base and J shed 5 bases, with 8 bases lying between them.

Comments on this clone: The same CDR3 arises from other DNA sequences in this sample as well. This rearrangement joins TRBV5-1 to TRBJ1-6; a possible D gene is TRBD1 (5 bases). V lost 2 bases to trimming and J lost 0 bases, with 9 bases between them. The CDR3 totals 16 residues. Germline V CDR1 and CDR2: SGHRS, YFSETQ. The CDR3 loop is CASSFGGSSYNSPLHF. DNA of the CDR3: TGCGCCAGCAGCTTTGGGGGGAGCTCCTATAATTCACCCCTCCACTTT.

The gene calls are TRBV11-3 and TRBJ2-1; 8 bases are shared with TRBD1. J was trimmed by 3 bases and V by 5 bases; bases with no gene match: 3. The CDR3 spans 14 residues. The germline gives CDR1 SGHNT, CDR2 YENEEA. In DNA form, the CDR3 reads TGTGCCAGCAGCCCAGGGGGCATCTACAATGAGCAGTTCTTC. Its protein product is CASSPGGIYNEQFF.

This chain links TRBV30 with TRBJ1-2; no reliable D call. The CDR3 totals 12 residues. CDR1 GTSNPN and CDR2 SVGIG come from the germline V gene (reference sequence). Trimming stripped 4 bases from V and 0 bases from J, with 6 bases between. The DNA for the CDR3 is TGTGCCTGGACGGTATCTAACTATGGCTACACCTTC. It yields the protein CAWTVSNYGYTF.

The chain joins TRBV7-2 to TRBJ2-3; 9 bases line up with TRBD1. The germline CDR1 and CDR2 sequences are SGHTA and FQGNSA. The CDR3 sequence is 13 residues long. Trimming removed 8 bases from V and 6 bases from J; junction bases left unmatched: 6. The CDR3 bases are TGTGCCAGCCTTGGACAGGGGCGGGATACGCAGTATTTT. It yields the protein CASLGQGRDTQYF.

CDR3 residues: CASSFRAGGPTYEQYF. CDR3 nucleotide sequence: TGTGCCAGCAGCTTTCGGGCGGGAGGGCCTACTTACGAGCAGTACTTC. V is TRBV11-2 and J is TRBJ2-7, with 9 positions matching TRBD2. The CDR3 totals 16 residues. The germline V gene has CDR1 SGHAT and CDR2 FQNNGV. V lost 3 bases, J lost 4 bases, and 10 bases stayed unmatched.

The chain employs TRBV6-5 and TRBJ1-3; D call uncertain. CDR3 length: 12 residues. V shed 9 bases and J shed 3 bases, with 9 bases lying between them. Germline V lookup: CDR1 MNHEY, CDR2 SVGAGI. CDR3 in DNA: TGTGCCAGGGTTCAGGATGGAAACACCATATATTTT. It translates to CARVQDGNTIYF.

Judged by abundance, this clone is medium-sized (0.01 to 0.1%). The J gene is TRBJ2-3, the V gene TRBV3-1 (or the pseudogene TRBV3-2), with a possible D match to TRBD1 (5 bases). V lost 6 bases to trimming and J lost 3 bases, with 16 bases between them. Looked up from germline, CDR1 is LGHDT and CDR2 is YNNKEL (reference sequence). The CDR3 is 15 residues long. Here the CDR3 reads CASSPQGLSTDTQYF. The DNA of the CDR3 is TGTGCCAGCAGTCCTCAGGGATTATCAACAGATACGCAGTATTTT.

The V call is TRBV3-1 (or the pseudogene TRBV3-2), the J call TRBJ2-2; tentative D call: TRBD1 (6 bases). The CDR3 covers 16 residues. V was pared by 3 bases and J by 4 bases, with 15 bases between. CDR1 and CDR2 from the germline V gene are LGHDT and YNNKEL (reference sequence). CDR3 residues: CASSQFPGASTGELFF. CDR3 nucleotides: TGTGCCAGCAGCCAGTTCCCAGGGGCGAGCACCGGGGAGCTGTTTTTT.